This T cell receptor beta chain was sequenced in a study of cytomegalovirus exposure and HLA in healthy donors. Study-level results: Researchers reported in a later analysis that a missense DCLRE1C variant was tied to TCR beta V- and J-gene trimming.

Comment on this clone: What it binds is unknown.

Germline assignment: CDR1 SGHDN and CDR2 FVKESK. V dropped 0 bases and J dropped 2; count of bases not matched to a gene: 4. This CDR3 has 17 residues. It was with 60 Vbeta and 13 Jbeta primers that the PCR ran. The protocol was immunoSEQ multiplex PCR, while the TCRdb copy is restricted to in-frame clones and leaves out a portion. The sample consists of over 150,000 clones, roughly four fifths of them appearing once. Healthy individuals who donated bone marrow served as the donors. This receptor was taken from a girl aged 5-17 years in good health and CMV-seropositive. The chain employs TRBV14 and TRBJ2-7; 13 nucleotides align to TRBD2. Sequenced material: PBMCs. The CDR3 loop reads CASSQEKTSGGTYEQYF. The CDR3 nucleotides read TGTGCCAGCAGCCAAGAGAAGACTAGCGGGGGGACCTACGAGCAGTACTTC.